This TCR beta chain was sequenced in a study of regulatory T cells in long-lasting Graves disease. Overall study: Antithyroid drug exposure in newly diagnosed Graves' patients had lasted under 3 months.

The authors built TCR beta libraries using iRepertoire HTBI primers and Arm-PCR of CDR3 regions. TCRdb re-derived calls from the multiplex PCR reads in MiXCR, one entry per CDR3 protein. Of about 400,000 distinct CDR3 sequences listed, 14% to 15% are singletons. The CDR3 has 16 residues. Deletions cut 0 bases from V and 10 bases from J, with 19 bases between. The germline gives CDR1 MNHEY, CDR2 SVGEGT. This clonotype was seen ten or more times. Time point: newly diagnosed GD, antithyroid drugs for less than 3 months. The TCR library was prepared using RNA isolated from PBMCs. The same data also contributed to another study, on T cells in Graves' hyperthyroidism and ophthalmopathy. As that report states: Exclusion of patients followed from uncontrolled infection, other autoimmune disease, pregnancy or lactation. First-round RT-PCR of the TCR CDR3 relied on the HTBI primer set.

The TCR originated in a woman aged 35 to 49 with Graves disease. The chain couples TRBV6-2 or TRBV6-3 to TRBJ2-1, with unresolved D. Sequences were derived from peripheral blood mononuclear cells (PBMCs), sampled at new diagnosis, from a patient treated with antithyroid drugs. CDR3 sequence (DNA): TGTGCCAGCAGTTACTCGATAGTTCTATCCGCGAGGGAGCAGTTCTTC. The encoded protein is CASSYSIVLSAREQFF.